The T cell receptor beta chain described here comes from a study of blood T cell repertoires in COVID-19. The CDR3 spans 15 residues. The V gene's germline CDR1 is ENHRY and CDR2 SYGVKD. V was clipped by 0 bases and J by 3 bases, with 11 bases between them. The table lists this clone with a count of one. Per the original methods: Amplification of reference gene primers was used by the study to estimate nucleated cell counts. Measured with immunoSEQ multiplex PCR; TCRdb has only the in-frame clones, and not every one. Clone size and V and J calls were adopted from that table, with D and trimming inferred from the DNA. Of nearly 80,000 clones listed, around 83% are singletons.

Specimen: peripheral blood. This TCR derives from a woman in her 70s with acute or convalescent COVID-19. The rearrangement links TRBV10-3 to TRBJ1-1; D might be TRBD1 (5 bases). CDR3: CAISESGGLHTEAFF. The CDR3 DNA follows: TGTGCCATCAGTGAGTCGGGGGGGTTACACACTGAAGCTTTCTTT.